The clone carrying this TCR beta chain was counted between two and nine times. TCR beta CDR3 region amplification was performed from RNA transcripts. With the HTBI primer set, the TCR CDR3 went through a first round of RT-PCR. TCRdb called the multiplex PCR reads again in MiXCR, with one record for every CDR3 protein. The sample consists of hundreds of thousands of distinct CDR3 sequences, over 15% of them appearing once. This entry comes from a study of T cells in Graves' hyperthyroidism and ophthalmopathy. About the research overall: Peripheral blood was obtained at initial diagnosis, preceding any treatment.

Germline V gene data show CDR1 as DFQATT and CDR2 as SNEGSKA (reference sequence). The CDR3 totals 13 residues. V was cut by 2 bases and J by 9 bases, with 16 bases left in between. Material for sequencing was blood. The source of this sequence is a woman aged 50 to 60 with Graves' hyperthyroidism that later progressed to Graves' ophthalmopathy. The chain uses TRBV20-1 and TRBJ2-5; a weak D match, TRBD1 (6 bases). The CDR3 nucleotides are TGCAGTGCTAGATTGGCAGGGGAGAAGTCCCAGTACTTC. Protein: CSARLAGEKSQYF.